The rows below give T cell receptor beta chains drawn from one sample of a study of shared clonotypes between healthy human individuals. The table came from immunoSEQ multiplex PCR; TCRdb's copy has only in-frame clones and leaves some out. The table has over 2 million clones, about 95% seen once. Input material: naive CD8+ T cells sorted from blood. The receptors were sampled from a man younger than 35 in good health. Each CDR3 is given with its conserved first and last residue. Each record gives: CDR3 DNA, CDR3 protein, J gene, D gene, clone size, V gene, CDR3 length. A D gene is named only where the DNA matches it firmly. Size values are once, few and many counts, or a class for expanded clones, and some rows have none.

TGTGCCAGCAGCTTAGCCGATTTAGCGGGGTACAATGAGCAGTTCTTC CASSLADLAGYNEQFF TRBJ2-1 TRBD2 . TRBV11-3 16
TGTGCCAGCAGCTTGGAGGGAGGCACCGGGGAGCTGTTTTTT CASSLEGGTGELFF TRBJ2-2 . . TRBV5-4 14
TGTGCCAGCAGCGAGACTAGCGGGGCACCCTTTTCCTACAATGAGCAGTTCTTC CASSETSGAPFSYNEQFF TRBJ2-1 TRBD2 . TRBV9 18
TGTGCCAGCACCACCGCGAGCTCCTACGAGCAGTACTTC CASTTASSYEQYF TRBJ2-7 . . TRBV6-1 13
TGTGCCAGCAGCTCCAGTATTTCTAGCGACAGCACAGATACGCAGTATTTT CASSSSISSDSTDTQYF TRBJ2-3 . . TRBV7-9 17
TGTGCCAGCAGCCAAGGGACAGGGTTTTTCTACGAGCAGTACTTC CASSQGTGFFYEQYF TRBJ2-7 TRBD1 . TRBV14 15
TGCGCCAGCAGCCAAGGCGGAGCCGGGACTAGCTCCTACGAGCAGTACTTC CASSQGGAGTSSYEQYF TRBJ2-7 TRBD2 . TRBV4-3 17
TGTGCCAGCAGCCCCGGGGGGTTGGATACGCAGTATTTT CASSPGGLDTQYF TRBJ2-3 TRBD2 . TRBV9 13
TGTGCCAGCAGTTCCATGGGACTCACCGGGGAGCTGTTTTTT CASSSMGLTGELFF TRBJ2-2 . . TRBV6-5 14
TGTGCCAGCAGTTACTCGGAGGGGGAGGGGTTGGACGAGCAGTACTTC CASSYSEGEGLDEQYF TRBJ2-7 . . TRBV6-5 16
TGTGCCAGCAGTTTACTTACACAGGACGCCGGGGAGCTGTTTTTT CASSLLTQDAGELFF TRBJ2-2 . . TRBV28 15
TGTGCCAGCGAGGGTGTTGGCACCGGGGAGCTGTTTTTT CASEGVGTGELFF TRBJ2-2 . . TRBV7-6 13
TGTGCCAGCAGTTTCCTTCGAGGAATGGACACAGATACGCAGTATTTT CASSFLRGMDTDTQYF TRBJ2-3 . . TRBV27 16
TGTGCCAGCACCTCCGGGACAAACCCGACCTACGAGCAGTACTTC CASTSGTNPTYEQYF TRBJ2-7 . . TRBV5-5 15
TGCGCCAGCAGCCAAGATCCGGGACAGGGTACCTACGAGCAGTACTTC CASSQDPGQGTYEQYF TRBJ2-7 TRBD1 once TRBV4-1 16
TGCGCCAGCAGGCAAGACCCAGGGGAGCTCTACGAGCAGTACTTC CASRQDPGELYEQYF TRBJ2-7 . . TRBV4-1 15
TGCGCCAGCAGTCCGACTGCGCACACAGATACGCAGTATTTT CASSPTAHTDTQYF TRBJ2-3 . once TRBV4-1 14
TGTGCCAGCAGCTTCCCCGAGGGGGCCGAGCAGTACTTC CASSFPEGAEQYF TRBJ2-7 TRBD1 . TRBV5-4 13
TGCAGCGTAGTGACAGGTGAAGCTTTCTTT CSVVTGEAFF TRBJ1-1 . . TRBV29-1 10
TGTGCCAGCAGTGAAGGTGCAGGCGGAAACACCATATATTTT CASSEGAGGNTIYF TRBJ1-3 . . TRBV6-1 14
TGCGCCGGAACCCCCCTTGAGACCTTCGGGGAGCTGTTTTTT CAGTPLETFGELFF TRBJ2-2 . . TRBV10-2 14
TGTGCCAGCAGTTTTCTAGCGGGAACAGAGGGAGAGACCCAGTACTTC CASSFLAGTEGETQYF TRBJ2-5 TRBD2 . TRBV27 16
TGTGCCAGCAGCTTAACGGACAGGGGGCCCGGGGCCAACGTCCTGACTTTC CASSLTDRGPGANVLTF TRBJ2-6 TRBD1 . TRBV7-9 17
TGCGCCAGCAGCCTGGGGATCGGCTATGGCTACACCTTC CASSLGIGYGYTF TRBJ1-2 . . TRBV4-1 13
TGCGCCAGCAGCCCCTTAGCGGGATCGAACACCGGGGAGCTGTTTTTT CASSPLAGSNTGELFF TRBJ2-2 TRBD2 . TRBV5-1 16
TGTGCCAGCAGCTTGAGCTCTAGCGGAGGAAAATCCCCGGCCTACGAGCAGTACTTC CASSLSSSGGKSPAYEQYF TRBJ2-7 TRBD2 . TRBV7-8 19
TGTGCCAGCAGTATGTCGTACCAGGGCAGGGGAAACACTGAAGCTTTCTTT CASSMSYQGRGNTEAFF TRBJ1-1 . . TRBV28 17
TGCGCCAGCAGCCAAGTTCTAGGGAGCAATCAGCCCCAGCATTTT CASSQVLGSNQPQHF TRBJ1-5 . . TRBV4-1 15
TGTGCCATCAGTGACGAGCGGGGGGTAGTAATTGAGACCCAGTACTTC CAISDERGVVIETQYF TRBJ2-5 TRBD2 . TRBV10-3 16
TGTGCCAGCAGTTTACACGGTGAAGCTGATGAGCAGTTCTTC CASSLHGEADEQFF TRBJ2-1 . once TRBV27 14
TGTGCCAGTAGTATATCCTCGCAGAACTACGAGCAGTACTTC CASSISSQNYEQYF TRBJ2-7 . . TRBV19 14
TGTGCCAGCAGTTTAAGTAACTATGGCTACACCTTC CASSLSNYGYTF TRBJ1-2 . . TRBV27 12
TGTGCCAGCAGCGTACAGGGAGGGGCGCCCTCTCAAGAGACCCAGTACTTC CASSVQGGAPSQETQYF TRBJ2-5 TRBD2 . TRBV9 17
TGTGCCAGCAGCTTTGGACATCCGGGGTATGAAGCTTTCTTT CASSFGHPGYEAFF TRBJ1-1 . few TRBV5-6 14
TGTGCCAGCAGCGCTAAGGGACAGGGGGTTGATTCACCCCTCCACTTT CASSAKGQGVDSPLHF TRBJ1-6 TRBD1 . TRBV9 16
TGTGCCAGCAGCTTAAATCAGATGTTCTATGGCTACACCTTC CASSLNQMFYGYTF TRBJ1-2 . once TRBV7-2 14
TGCGCCAGCAGCCAAGATCTGGGGAGAAGCGGGGAGCTGTTTTTT CASSQDLGRSGELFF TRBJ2-2 . . TRBV4-1 15
TGCAGCGTTGAAGAGGGGGGAGGGGCCCAGTACTTC CSVEEGGGAQYF TRBJ2-5 TRBD2 . TRBV29-1 12
TGTGCCAGCGGGCCCTACGGGGGAGCTGGAAACACCATATATTTT CASGPYGGAGNTIYF TRBJ1-3 . . TRBV28 15
TGTGCCAGCAGCCCAGGCCTAGCCAAAAACATTCAGTACTTC CASSPGLAKNIQYF TRBJ2-4 . . TRBV27 14
TGTGCCAGCAGCTTGGATCTAGGATTCGCCTACGAGCAGTACTTC CASSLDLGFAYEQYF TRBJ2-7 . . TRBV7-6 15
TGTGCCAGCAGTTACGCGGGGGGGCGAGGCAATGAGCAGTTCTTC CASSYAGGRGNEQFF TRBJ2-1 TRBD2 . TRBV6-6 15
TGTGCCTGGGAGCCGGGACAGTTTGGCGAGCAGTACTTC CAWEPGQFGEQYF TRBJ2-7 TRBD1 . TRBV30 13
TGTGCCAGCAGCTTGGGGCATGGGACCTACGAGCAGTACTTC CASSLGHGTYEQYF TRBJ2-7 . . TRBV5-4 14
TGTGCCAGCAGTTTATTGGGTGGTGGGACAGGCGCGATTGAGGAGCTGTTTTTT CASSLLGGGTGAIEELFF TRBJ2-2 TRBD1 . TRBV27 18
TGTGCCAGCAGCTTAGGGACAGGGTCAAATCAGCCCCAGCATTTT CASSLGTGSNQPQHF TRBJ1-5 TRBD1 . TRBV7-9 15
TGTGCCAGCAGCCCCCGAGGACAAAGAGTACCGTACGAGCAGTACTTC CASSPRGQRVPYEQYF TRBJ2-7 . . TRBV27 16
TGTGCCAGCAGCGACTTGGGCTCCTACAATGAGCAGTTCTTC CASSDLGSYNEQFF TRBJ2-1 . once TRBV6-1 14
TGTGCCAGCAGTTTATTGGCAGCCAACACCGGGGAGCTGTTTTTT CASSLLAANTGELFF TRBJ2-2 . . TRBV27 15
TGTGCCAGCAGTTTACGTCCCGGGACAGGGGGCTACGGGGGCCAGTACTTC CASSLRPGTGGYGGQYF TRBJ2-5 TRBD1 . TRBV27 17
TGTGCCAGCAGTGAGGAGAGGCGAACCTACGAGCAGTACTTC CASSEERRTYEQYF TRBJ2-7 . . TRBV2 14
TGTGCCAGCAGCGACGGACAGGGGCCCGGGGAGCTGTTTTTT CASSDGQGPGELFF TRBJ2-2 TRBD1 . TRBV5-5 14
TGTGCCAGCAGCCCCGGTAGGGCGGGAGGCGAGCAGTACTTC CASSPGRAGGEQYF TRBJ2-7 TRBD2 . TRBV7-6 14
TGTGCCAGCTCACCAGGGGTCCTCTACGAGCAGTACTTC CASSPGVLYEQYF TRBJ2-7 . . TRBV18 13